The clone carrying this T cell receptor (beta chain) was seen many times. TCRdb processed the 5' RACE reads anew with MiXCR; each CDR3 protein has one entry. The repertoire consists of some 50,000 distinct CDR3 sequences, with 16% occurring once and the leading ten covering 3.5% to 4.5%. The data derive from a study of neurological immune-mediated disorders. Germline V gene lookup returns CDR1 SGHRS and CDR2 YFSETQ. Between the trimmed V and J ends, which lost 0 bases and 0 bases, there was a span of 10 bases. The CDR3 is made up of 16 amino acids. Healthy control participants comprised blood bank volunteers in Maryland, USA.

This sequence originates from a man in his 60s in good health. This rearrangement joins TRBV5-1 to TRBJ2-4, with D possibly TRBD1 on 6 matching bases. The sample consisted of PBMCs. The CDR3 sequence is CASSLGQEIAKNIQYF. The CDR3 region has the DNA TGCGCCAGCAGCTTGGGACAGGAGATAGCCAAAAACATTCAGTACTTC.